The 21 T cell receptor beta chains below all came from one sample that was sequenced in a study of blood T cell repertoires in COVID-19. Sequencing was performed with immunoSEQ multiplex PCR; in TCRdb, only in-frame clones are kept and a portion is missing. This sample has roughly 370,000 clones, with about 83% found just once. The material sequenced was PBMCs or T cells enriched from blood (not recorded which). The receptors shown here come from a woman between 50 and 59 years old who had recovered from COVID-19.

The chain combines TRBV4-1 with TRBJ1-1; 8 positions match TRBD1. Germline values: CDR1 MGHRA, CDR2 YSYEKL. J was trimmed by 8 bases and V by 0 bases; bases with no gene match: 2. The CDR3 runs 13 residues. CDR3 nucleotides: TGCGCCAGCAGCCAAGAGCGGGACAGGGAAGCTTTCTTT. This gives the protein CASSQERDREAFF.

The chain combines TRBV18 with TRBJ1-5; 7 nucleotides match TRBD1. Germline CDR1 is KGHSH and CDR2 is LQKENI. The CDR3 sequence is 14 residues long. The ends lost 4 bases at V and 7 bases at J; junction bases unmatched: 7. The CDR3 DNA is TGTGCCAGCTCACTCGACAGGGTGGGGCAGCCCCAGCATTTT. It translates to CASSLDRVGQPQHF. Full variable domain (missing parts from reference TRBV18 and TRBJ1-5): NAGVMQNPRHLVRRRGQEARLRCSPMKGHSHVYWYRQLPEEGLKFMVYLQKENIIDESGMPKERFSAEFPKEGPSILRIQQVVRGDSAAYFCASSLDRVGQPQHFGDGTRLSIL.

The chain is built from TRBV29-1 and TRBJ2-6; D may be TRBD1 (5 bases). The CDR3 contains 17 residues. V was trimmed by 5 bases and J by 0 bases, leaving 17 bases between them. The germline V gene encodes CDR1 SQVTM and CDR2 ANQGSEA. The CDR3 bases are TGCAGCGTTAAAGGCACAGGTTTCAGCTCTGGGGCCAACGTCCTGACTTTC. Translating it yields CSVKGTGFSSGANVLTF.

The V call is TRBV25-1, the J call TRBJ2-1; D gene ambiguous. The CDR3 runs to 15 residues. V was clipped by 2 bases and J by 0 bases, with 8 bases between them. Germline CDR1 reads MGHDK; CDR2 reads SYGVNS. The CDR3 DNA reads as TGTGCCAGCAGTGAACCTTTTATCTCCTACAATGAGCAGTTCTTC. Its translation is CASSEPFISYNEQFF.

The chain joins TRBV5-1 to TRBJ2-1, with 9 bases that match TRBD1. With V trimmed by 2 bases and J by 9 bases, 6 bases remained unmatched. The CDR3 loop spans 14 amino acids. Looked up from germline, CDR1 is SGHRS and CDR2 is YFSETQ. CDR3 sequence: CASSLKDRGSEQFF. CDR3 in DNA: TGCGCCAGCAGCTTAAAGGACAGGGGAAGTGAGCAGTTCTTC.

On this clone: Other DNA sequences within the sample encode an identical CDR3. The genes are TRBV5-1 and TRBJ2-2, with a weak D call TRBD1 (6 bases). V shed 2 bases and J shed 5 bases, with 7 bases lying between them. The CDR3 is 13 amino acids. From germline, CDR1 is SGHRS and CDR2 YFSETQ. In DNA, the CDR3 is TGCGCCAGCAGCTTAACAGGGACCGGGGAGCTGTTTTTT. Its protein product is CASSLTGTGELFF.

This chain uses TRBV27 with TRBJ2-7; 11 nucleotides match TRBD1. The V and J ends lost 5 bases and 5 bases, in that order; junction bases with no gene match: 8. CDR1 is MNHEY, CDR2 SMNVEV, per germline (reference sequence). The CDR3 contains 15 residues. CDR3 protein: CASSPLGQGGHEQYF. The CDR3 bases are TGTGCCAGCAGTCCCCTGGGACAGGGGGGCCACGAGCAGTACTTC.

This CDR3 is CASSLEGGQGREKLFF. The CDR3 DNA reads as TGTGCCAGCAGCTTAGAAGGAGGACAGGGGCGTGAAAAACTGTTTTTT. This chain uses TRBV7-9 with TRBJ1-4, with 9 bases fitting TRBD1. J was trimmed by 7 bases and V by 1 base; bases with no gene match: 7. CDR1 is SEHNR, CDR2 FQNEAQ, per germline (reference sequence). The CDR3 totals 16 residues.

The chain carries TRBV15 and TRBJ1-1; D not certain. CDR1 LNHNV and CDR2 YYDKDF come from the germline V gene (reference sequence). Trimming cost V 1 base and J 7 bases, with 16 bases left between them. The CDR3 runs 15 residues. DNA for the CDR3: TGTGCCACCAGCAGAGGTACGGTGGGGAGCCTTGAAGCTTTCTTT. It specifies CATSRGTVGSLEAFF. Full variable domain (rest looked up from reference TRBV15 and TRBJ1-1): DAMVIQNPRYQVTQFGKPVTLSCSQTLNHNVMYWYQQKSSQAPKLLFHYYDKDFNNEADTPDNFQSRRPNTSFCFLDIRSPGLGDTAMYLCATSRGTVGSLEAFFGQGTRLTVV.

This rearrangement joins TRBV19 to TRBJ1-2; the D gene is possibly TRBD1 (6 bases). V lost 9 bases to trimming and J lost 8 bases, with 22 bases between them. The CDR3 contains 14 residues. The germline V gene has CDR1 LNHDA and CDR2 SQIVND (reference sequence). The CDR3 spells CASNHDRQAKGYTF. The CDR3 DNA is TGTGCCAGCAACCACGACCGACAGGCCAAAGGCTACACCTTC. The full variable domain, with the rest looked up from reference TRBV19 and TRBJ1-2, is DGGITQSPKYLFRKEGQNVTLSCEQNLNHDAMYWYRQDPGQGLRLIYYSQIVNDFQKGDIAEGYSVSREKKESFPLTVTSAQKNPTAFYLCASNHDRQAKGYTFGSGTRLTVV.

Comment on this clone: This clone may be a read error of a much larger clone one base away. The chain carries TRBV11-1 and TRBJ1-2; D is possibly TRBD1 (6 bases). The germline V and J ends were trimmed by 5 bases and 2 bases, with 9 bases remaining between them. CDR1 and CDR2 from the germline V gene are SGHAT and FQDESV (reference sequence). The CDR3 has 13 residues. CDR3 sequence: CASSAQGNYGYTF. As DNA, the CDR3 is TGTGCCAGCAGCGCTCAGGGGAACTATGGCTACACCTTC.

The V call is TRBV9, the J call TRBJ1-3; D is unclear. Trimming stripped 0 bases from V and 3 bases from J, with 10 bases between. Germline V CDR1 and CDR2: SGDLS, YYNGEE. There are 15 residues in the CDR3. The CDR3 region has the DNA TGTGCCAGCAGCGTAGGAGGGCCGAGTGGAAACACCATATATTTT. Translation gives CASSVGGPSGNTIYF.

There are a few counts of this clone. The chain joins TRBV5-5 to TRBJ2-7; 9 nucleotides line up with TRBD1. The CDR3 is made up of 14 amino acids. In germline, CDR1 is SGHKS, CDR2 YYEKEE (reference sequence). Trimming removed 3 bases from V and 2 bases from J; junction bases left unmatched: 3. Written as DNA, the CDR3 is TGTGCCAGCAGCTGGGACAGGGATACCTACGAGCAGTACTTC. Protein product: CASSWDRDTYEQYF.

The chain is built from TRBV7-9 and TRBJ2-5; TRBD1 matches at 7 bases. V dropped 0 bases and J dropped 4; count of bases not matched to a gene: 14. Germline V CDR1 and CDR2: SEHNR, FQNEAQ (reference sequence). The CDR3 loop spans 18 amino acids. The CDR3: CASSLAHRLDRERETQYF. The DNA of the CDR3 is TGTGCCAGCAGCTTAGCCCACCGCCTCGACAGGGAACGAGAGACCCAGTACTTC.

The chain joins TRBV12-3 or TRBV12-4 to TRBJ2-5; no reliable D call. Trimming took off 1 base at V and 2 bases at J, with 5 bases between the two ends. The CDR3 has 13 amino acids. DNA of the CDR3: TGTGCCAGCAGTTTAGGTAGTCAAGAGACCCAGTACTTC. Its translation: CASSLGSQETQYF.

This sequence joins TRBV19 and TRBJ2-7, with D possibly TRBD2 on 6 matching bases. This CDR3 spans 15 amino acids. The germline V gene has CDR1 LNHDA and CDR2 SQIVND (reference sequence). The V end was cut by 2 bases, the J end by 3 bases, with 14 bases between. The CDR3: CASSIWASASYEQYF. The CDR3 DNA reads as TGTGCCAGTAGTATATGGGCTAGCGCCAGCTACGAGCAGTACTTC.

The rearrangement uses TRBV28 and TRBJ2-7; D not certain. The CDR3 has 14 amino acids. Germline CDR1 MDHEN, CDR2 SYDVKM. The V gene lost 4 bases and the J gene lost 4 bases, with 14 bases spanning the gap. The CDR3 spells CASSSSPITYEQYF. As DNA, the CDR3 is TGTGCCAGCAGTTCCTCACCCATCACTTACGAGCAGTACTTC.

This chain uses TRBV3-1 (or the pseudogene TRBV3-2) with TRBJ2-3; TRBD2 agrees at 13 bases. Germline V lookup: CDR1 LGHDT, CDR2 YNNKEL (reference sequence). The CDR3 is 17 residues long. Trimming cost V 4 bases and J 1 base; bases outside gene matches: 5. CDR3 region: CASSRLGLAGGTDTQYF. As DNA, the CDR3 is TGTGCCAGCAGCCGGCTAGGACTAGCGGGGGGCACAGATACGCAGTATTTT.

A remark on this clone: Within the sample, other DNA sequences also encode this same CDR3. Here the CDR3 reads CASSLRGRGEQYF. Here the CDR3 DNA reads TGTGCCAGCAGTTTAAGGGGCCGCGGAGAGCAGTACTTC. The chain joins TRBV28 to TRBJ2-7, with D possibly being TRBD1 (5 bases). From germline, CDR1 is MDHEN and CDR2 SYDVKM. The CDR3 extends over 13 amino acids. Trimming shortened V by 2 bases and J by 7 bases, and 12 bases separated the two germline ends.

Here the CDR3 reads CASSSAPTENTEAFF. The CDR3 nucleotides read TGTGCCAGCAGTTCCGCACCGACAGAGAACACTGAAGCTTTCTTT. The gene calls are TRBV7-9 and TRBJ1-1; D is perhaps TRBD1 (5 bases). V dropped 6 bases and J dropped 1 base, with 15 bases sitting between them. Germline V gives CDR1 SEHNR, CDR2 FQNEAQ (reference sequence). The CDR3 totals 15 residues.

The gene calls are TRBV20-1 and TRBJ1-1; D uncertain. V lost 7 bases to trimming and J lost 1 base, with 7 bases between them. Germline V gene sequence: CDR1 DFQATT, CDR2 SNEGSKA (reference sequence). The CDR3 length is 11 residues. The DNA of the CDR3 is TGCAGTGGTGCGGCGAACACTGAAGCTTTCTTT. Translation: CSGAANTEAFF.